These 8 T cell receptor beta chains were sequenced from one sample in a study of human T cells and chemical hapten exposure. Time point meaning: pre-sensitization, week 0. Stated treatment: therapeutic diphenylcyclopropenone sensitization with weekly scalp DPC. RNA extraction used unfractionated whole blood as the source of total RNA. One entry per CDR3 protein, called by TCRdb with MiXCR from the RACE reads. The repertoire has almost 35,000 distinct CDR3 sequences, 10% of them found once; the top ten carry 25% to 35%. Sequenced here: whole blood, sampled in connection with sensitization to the hapten diphenylcyclopropenone (DPC). The receptors were sampled from a man aged 50-60 years with alopecia areata. Some clones in this sample may be carry-over from other donors' samples.

This clonotype was seen more than once but under ten times. The J gene is TRBJ1-1, the V gene TRBV29-1; TRBD1 is a possible D gene (5 bases). The CDR3 covers 12 residues. Trimming took off 3 bases at V and 5 bases at J, with 10 bases between the two ends. Looked up from germline, CDR1 is SQVTM and CDR2 is ANQGSEA. The CDR3 DNA sequence: TGCAGCGTTGACGGGGACCGGACTGAAGCTTTCTTT. Its translation: CSVDGDRTEAFF.

This clonotype was recorded at least ten times. The rearrangement joins TRBV7-2 to TRBJ1-3; no clear D gene. CDR1 and CDR2 (germline): SGHTA, FQGNSA. Trimming pared 2 bases from V and 6 bases from J, leaving 14 bases between. The CDR3 length is 15 residues. The CDR3 loop is CASSLSVQNENTIYF. In DNA, the CDR3 is TGTGCCAGCAGCTTAAGCGTCCAAAACGAAAACACCATATATTTT.

In this sample, this clonotype turned up many times. The V call is TRBV2, the J call TRBJ1-1; 8 bases map to TRBD1. Germline CDR1 is SNHLY and CDR2 is FYNNEI. With 7 bases clipped from V and 1 base from J, the junction kept 11 bases outside the gene matches. CDR3 length: 16 amino acids. The CDR3 DNA is TGTGCCAGCACCAAGCGGACAGGGTGGGGGAACACTGAAGCTTTCTTT. It yields the protein CASTKRTGWGNTEAFF.

The table lists this clonotype with many counts. The chain recombines TRBV10-3 with TRBJ2-2, with D possibly TRBD2 on 6 matching bases. V was clipped by 2 bases and J by 0 bases, with 10 bases between them. This CDR3 is 16 amino acids long. Germline V gene lookup returns CDR1 ENHRY and CDR2 SYGVKD. Written as DNA, the CDR3 is TGTGCCATCAGTGAGGTCCCTAGCGCGAACACCGGGGAGCTGTTTTTT. Translation: CAISEVPSANTGELFF.

A few counts support this clonotype. This chain connects TRBV18 to TRBJ1-5, with TRBD1 identical over 9 bases. Losses at the gene ends were 5 bases for V and 7 bases for J; bases not matched to a gene: 3. The CDR3 is 13 amino acids. The germline CDR1 and CDR2 sequences are KGHSH and LQKENI. CDR3 bases: TGTGCCAGCTCAGATACAGGGGGCCAGCCCCAGCATTTT. This codes for CASSDTGGQPQHF.

This clonotype has a count of ten or more. The chain combines TRBV29-1 with TRBJ2-7; D possibly uses TRBD1 or TRBD2 (5 bases each). Germline V gene sequence: CDR1 SQVTM, CDR2 ANQGSEA. The CDR3 extends over 16 amino acids. Trimming cost V 0 bases and J 3 bases, with 18 bases left between them. CDR3 sequence: CSVEDGLRGKIYEQYF. The CDR3 DNA is TGCAGCGTTGAAGATGGGTTGAGGGGCAAGATCTACGAGCAGTACTTC.

This clonotype was detected ten times or more. This chain links TRBV29-1 with TRBJ2-7; 13 nucleotides agree with TRBD2. The CDR3 consists of 15 residues. J lost 7 bases, V lost 4 bases, and 10 bases had no gene match. Germline V CDR1 and CDR2: SQVTM, ANQGSEA. The CDR3 is CSVGKGLAGAGEQYF. CDR3 DNA: TGCAGCGTTGGAAAAGGACTAGCGGGAGCGGGGGAGCAGTACTTC.

The chain combines TRBV28 with TRBJ2-7; the D is unclear. This CDR3 has 14 residues. In germline, CDR1 is MDHEN, CDR2 SYDVKM. The V and J ends lost 2 bases and 2 bases respectively, with 10 bases between them. CDR3: CASSLDSRTYEQYF. CDR3 sequence (DNA): TGTGCCAGCAGTTTAGACTCACGAACCTACGAGCAGTACTTC. Combining the CDR3 with reference TRBV28 and TRBJ2-7 gives the whole variable domain DVKVTQSSRYLVKRTGEKVFLECVQDMDHENMFWYRQDPGLGLRLIYFSYDVKMKEKGDIPEGYSVSREKKERFSLILESASTNQTSMYLCASSLDSRTYEQYFGPGTRLTVT.